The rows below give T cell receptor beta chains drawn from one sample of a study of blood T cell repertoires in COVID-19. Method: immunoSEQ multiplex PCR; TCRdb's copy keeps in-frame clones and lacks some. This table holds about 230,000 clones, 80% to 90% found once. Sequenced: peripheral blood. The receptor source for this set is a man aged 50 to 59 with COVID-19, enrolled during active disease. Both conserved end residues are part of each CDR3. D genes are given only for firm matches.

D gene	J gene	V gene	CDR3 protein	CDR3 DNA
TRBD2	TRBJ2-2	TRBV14	CASSHTGVAGVGGELFF	TGTGCCAGCAGCCACACCGGGGTAGCGGGAGTTGGCGGGGAGCTGTTTTTT
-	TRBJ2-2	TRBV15	CATSTRAGELFF	TGTGCCACCTCAACTAGGGCCGGGGAGCTGTTTTTT
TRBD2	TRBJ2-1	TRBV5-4	CASSLRASGHYNEQFF	TGTGCCAGCAGCTTAAGGGCTAGCGGGCACTACAATGAGCAGTTCTTC
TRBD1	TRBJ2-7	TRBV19	CASARGTGGPLPYEQYF	TGTGCCAGTGCCCGAGGGACAGGGGGACCTTTACCCTACGAGCAGTACTTC
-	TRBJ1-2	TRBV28	CASSFGQTYGYTF	TGTGCCAGCAGTTTCGGACAAACCTATGGCTACACCTTC
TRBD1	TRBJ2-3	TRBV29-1	CSVEVGGALDTQYF	TGCAGCGTTGAAGTAGGGGGCGCATTGGATACGCAGTATTTT
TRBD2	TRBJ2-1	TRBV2	CASGLVVYNEQFF	TGTGCCAGCGGACTAGTTGTCTACAATGAGCAGTTCTTC
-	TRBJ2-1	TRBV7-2	CASSRRQGYNEQFF	TGTGCCAGCAGCAGACGCCAGGGGTACAATGAGCAGTTCTTC
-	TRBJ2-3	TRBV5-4	CASSTETDTQYF	TGTGCCAGCAGCACGGAGACAGATACGCAGTATTTT
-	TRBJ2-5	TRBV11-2	CASSLGALISGTQYF	TGTGCCAGCAGCTTAGGGGCCTTAATAAGTGGGACCCAGTACTTC